These 18 T cell receptor beta chains share one sample of origin, sequenced in a study of T cells in Graves' hyperthyroidism and ophthalmopathy. Amplified regions were TCR beta CDR3 sequences from RNA transcripts. An initial round of RT-PCR targeting the TCR CDR3 relied on the HTBI primer set. Each CDR3 protein gets one entry after TCRdb re-called the multiplex PCR reads with MiXCR. The sample lists 300,000 or so distinct CDR3 sequences; 21% were seen once. Source material: blood. The receptors derive from a woman between 50 and 59 years old with Graves' hyperthyroidism.

The sample holds many counts of this clonotype. The chain has TRBV18 and TRBJ2-7; TRBD1 agrees at 8 bases. With 2 bases clipped from V and 4 bases from J, the junction kept 4 bases outside the gene matches. Germline-derived CDR1 and CDR2 are KGHSH and LQKENI. The CDR3 contains 14 residues. The CDR3 here is CASSPRTGRYEQYF. CDR3 nucleotide sequence: TGTGCCAGCTCACCAAGGACAGGGCGGTACGAGCAGTACTTC.

The table lists this clonotype with a few counts. The chain links TRBV11-1 to TRBJ1-2; no firm D call. The CDR3 covers 13 residues. Germline assignment: CDR1 SGHAT and CDR2 FQDESV (reference sequence). Trimming stripped 5 bases from V and 8 bases from J, with 15 bases between. The CDR3 spells CASSRQTSLGYTF. For the CDR3, the DNA is TGTGCCAGCAGCCGCCAGACCAGTCTAGGCTACACCTTC.

V gene TRBV20-1 combines with J gene TRBJ2-2; D call uncertain. Germline lookup yields CDR1 DFQATT and CDR2 SNEGSKA (reference sequence). This CDR3 has 16 residues. Trimming left V 5 bases short and J 6 bases short, with 22 bases between. The CDR3 spells CSAGLRTASRPGELFF. DNA of the CDR3: TGCAGTGCTGGGTTAAGGACGGCGTCTAGACCCGGGGAGCTGTTTTTT.

This clonotype showed up many times. The gene calls are TRBV28 and TRBJ2-7; D remains ambiguous. Germline loops: CDR1 MDHEN, CDR2 SYDVKM. The CDR3 loop spans 12 amino acids. Trimming took off 3 bases at V and 6 bases at J, with 9 bases between the two ends. The CDR3 loop reads CASSFSRSEQYF. CDR3 sequence (DNA): TGTGCCAGCAGTTTTTCGCGGAGCGAGCAGTACTTC.

This clonotype was seen a handful of times. The chain carries TRBV5-1 and TRBJ2-5, with TRBD2 matching over 9 bases. The trim removed 4 bases at V and 9 bases at J, leaving 10 bases unmatched. This CDR3 is built from 14 residues. In germline, CDR1 is SGHRS, CDR2 YFSETQ. CDR3: CASSPGTSIGAQYF. CDR3 sequence (DNA): TGCGCCAGCAGCCCCGGGACTAGCATCGGGGCCCAGTACTTC.

This clonotype is a singleton in its sample. The chain carries TRBV20-1 and TRBJ2-5; D perhaps matches TRBD2 (5 bases). Trimming pared 3 bases from V and 5 bases from J, leaving 19 bases between. This CDR3 is built from 15 residues. Germline CDR1 DFQATT, CDR2 SNEGSKA (reference sequence). The DNA for the CDR3 is TGCAGTGCTAGGATTCTTGCTATTCAGCGGGAGACCCAGTACTTC. This translates into CSARILAIQRETQYF.

This clonotype was recorded only once. The chain is built from TRBV28 and TRBJ2-6, with a possible D match to TRBD1 (6 bases). With 4 bases removed from V and 0 bases from J, the gap between germline ends came to 7 bases. CDR3 length: 15 residues. Germline V gene sequence: CDR1 MDHEN, CDR2 SYDVKM. The CDR3 loop is CASSWTDSGANVLTF. DNA for the CDR3: TGTGCCAGCAGTTGGACAGACTCTGGGGCCAACGTCCTGACTTTC.

About this clonotype: A much larger clone lies one base from this, so it may be a read error. V and J are TRBV28 and TRBJ2-7; no reliable D call. Trimming removed 3 bases from V and 3 bases from J, with 6 bases in between. CDR1 and CDR2 (germline): MDHEN, SYDVKM. The CDR3 is 12 amino acids. CDR3 DNA sequence: TGTGCCAGCAGTTTTACCGTCTACGAGCAGTACTTC. Residues: CASSFTVYEQYF.

In its sample, this clonotype was seen a few times. This chain joins TRBV4-1 and TRBJ2-1, with 14 positions matching TRBD2. With 4 bases clipped from V and 8 bases from J, the junction kept 4 bases outside the gene matches. Looked up from germline, CDR1 is MGHRA and CDR2 is YSYEKL. CDR3 length: 15 amino acids. CDR3 region: CASSRGLAGVDEQFF. DNA of the CDR3: TGCGCCAGCAGCCGGGGACTAGCGGGAGTTGATGAGCAGTTCTTC.

In its sample, this clonotype was seen a few times. The rearrangement uses TRBV18 and TRBJ1-5, with TRBD1 matching over 7 bases. Germline values: CDR1 KGHSH, CDR2 LQKENI. J lost 0 bases, V lost 2 bases, and 1 base had no gene match. The CDR3 length is 15 residues. CDR3 DNA: TGTGCCAGCTCACCAGGGACAGCTAGCAATCAGCCCCAGCATTTT. It translates to CASSPGTASNQPQHF.

The rearrangement joins TRBV19 to TRBJ2-7, with D unclear. V lost 3 bases to trimming and J lost 6 bases, with 12 bases between them. This CDR3 region has 13 residues. Germline V gives CDR1 LNHDA, CDR2 SQIVND (reference sequence). The DNA for the CDR3 is TGTGCCAGTAGTATGAATAACCGGGTCGAGCAGTACTTC. This encodes CASSMNNRVEQYF.

This clonotype was picked up one time. Just one base apart from a much larger clone, this may be a read error. The CDR3 DNA is TGCGCCAGCAGCTTGGCGGGACAGGGGAAAGGGTCTGGCTACACCTTC. The encoded protein is CASSLAGQGKGSGYTF. The rearrangement joins TRBV5-1 to TRBJ1-2; 10 positions agree with TRBD1. V shed 0 bases and J 7 bases; nucleotides not matched to a gene: 9. Germline V lookup: CDR1 SGHRS, CDR2 YFSETQ. This CDR3 contains 16 residues.

The table lists this clonotype with many counts. The J gene is TRBJ2-6, the V gene TRBV12-3 or TRBV12-4, with D tentatively TRBD1 or TRBD2 (5 bases each). Trimming removed 7 bases at V and 2 bases at J, with 12 bases between. The CDR3 spans 15 residues. CDR3 sequence (DNA): TGTGCCAGCAACTCGGGGACGGCTGGGGCCAACGTCCTGACTTTC. Residues: CASNSGTAGANVLTF.

This clonotype was detected many times. The V call is TRBV13, the J call TRBJ2-3; 7 bases are a match to TRBD2. Germline CDR1 and CDR2: PRHDT and FYEKMQ (reference sequence). J gave up 4 bases and V 4 bases, and 5 bases lay outside the gene matches. The CDR3 is 14 residues long. This CDR3 reads CASSWRESSDTQYF. CDR3 in DNA: TGTGCCAGCAGCTGGCGGGAGTCCTCAGATACGCAGTATTTT.

This clonotype was counted many times. The chain has TRBV20-1 and TRBJ1-1; no firm D call. V gave up 7 bases and J gave up 10 bases, with 16 bases separating them. Germline V gene sequence: CDR1 DFQATT, CDR2 SNEGSKA (reference sequence). The CDR3 extends over 11 amino acids. The CDR3 bases are TGCAGTGGGTCGAGGCCAGGTGGAGCTTTCTTT. Its protein is CSGSRPGGAFF.

This clonotype showed up many times. The chain is built from TRBV27 and TRBJ2-1; 12 nucleotides align to TRBD1. CDR1 is MNHEY and CDR2 is SMNVEV in the germline V gene (reference sequence). The J segment lost 6 bases and the V segment lost 7 bases, leaving 10 bases of the junction unmatched. CDR3 size: 16 residues. The CDR3 DNA reads TGTGCCAGCACTCTGGTGGGACAGGGGGCGGTCAATGAGCAGTTCTTC. Protein product: CASTLVGQGAVNEQFF.

This clonotype was seen at least ten times. The chain uses TRBV20-1 and TRBJ2-1; 11 bases align to TRBD2. The germline V gene has CDR1 DFQATT and CDR2 SNEGSKA (reference sequence). The CDR3 consists of 13 residues. The V segment lost 5 bases and the J segment 4 bases; nucleotides outside the gene matches: 1. Here the CDR3 reads CSAVAGGYNEQFF. The CDR3 region has the DNA TGCAGTGCTGTAGCGGGAGGGTACAATGAGCAGTTCTTC.

This clonotype was recorded at least ten times. The chain is built from TRBV29-1 and TRBJ2-3; D unresolved. The germline V gene has CDR1 SQVTM and CDR2 ANQGSEA. The CDR3 totals 12 residues. V gave up 4 bases and J gave up 2 bases, with 7 bases separating them. CDR3 protein: CSVGWATDTQYF. The DNA for the CDR3 is TGCAGCGTTGGTTGGGCCACAGATACGCAGTATTTT.